Described below is a single T cell receptor (beta chain) sequence and its context. Enrollees, about 18 to 89 years old, lived in about two dozen US areas. It was within 2 weeks before study entry that exposed participants met a COVID-19 case. These data are taken from a study of blood T cell repertoires in COVID-19. Study information: COVID-19 samples, acute and convalescent, were from the United States, Italy and Spain.

Germline V CDR1 and CDR2: SGHAT, FQNNGV. The trim removed 5 bases at V and 8 bases at J, leaving 6 bases unmatched. CDR3 length: 14 amino acids. Assay: immunoSEQ multiplex PCR; the TCRdb copy retains only in-frame clones and omits some. The table lists under 250,000 clones, about 87% of them singletons. The rearrangement uses TRBV11-2 and TRBJ2-6, with 7 bases identical to TRBD1. The sample comprised PBMCs or T cells enriched from blood (not recorded which). The sequence was obtained from a woman between 25 and 40 years old who had been exposed to COVID-19. The CDR3 reads CASSTGVYTNVLTF. The CDR3 nucleotides are TGTGCCAGCAGCACAGGGGTATATACCAACGTCCTGACTTTC. The full variable domain, its missing parts supplied by reference TRBV11-2 and TRBJ2-6, is EAGVAQSPRYKIIEKRQSVAFWCNPISGHATLYWYQQILGQGPKLLIQFQNNGVVDDSQLPKDRFSAERLKGVDSTLKIQPAKLEDSAVYLCASSTGVYTNVLTFGAGSRLTVL.